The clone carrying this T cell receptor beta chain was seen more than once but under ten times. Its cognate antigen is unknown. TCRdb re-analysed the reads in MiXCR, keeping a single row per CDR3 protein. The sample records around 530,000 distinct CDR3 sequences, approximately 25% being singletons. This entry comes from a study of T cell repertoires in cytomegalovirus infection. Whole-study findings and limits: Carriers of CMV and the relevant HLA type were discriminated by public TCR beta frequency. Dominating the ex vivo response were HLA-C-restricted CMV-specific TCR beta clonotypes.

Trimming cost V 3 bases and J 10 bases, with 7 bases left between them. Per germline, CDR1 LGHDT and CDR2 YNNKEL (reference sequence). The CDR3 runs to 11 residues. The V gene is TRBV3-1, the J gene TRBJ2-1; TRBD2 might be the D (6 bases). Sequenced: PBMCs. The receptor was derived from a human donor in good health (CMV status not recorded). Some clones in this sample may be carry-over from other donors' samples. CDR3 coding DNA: TGTGCCAGCAGCCACGGGGGAGAGCAGTTCTTC. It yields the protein CASSHGGEQFF.